What follows are 2 T cell receptor beta chains derived from one specimen sequenced in a study of post-analysis software for immune sequencing data. These receptors have no known antigen. Study-wide results and limits: TRBV5-6, TRBV5-1 and TRBV20-1 belonged to a set of about 5 TRBV segments that were more frequent in patients than controls.

Unique molecular identifiers featured in each of the TCR beta cDNA libraries. One entry per CDR3 protein, called by TCRdb with MiXCR from the PCR reads. Of a few hundred thousand distinct CDR3 sequences in the sample, 36% were seen once. The sequencing sample was made of blood. These receptors originate from a girl aged 10 to 17 with multiple sclerosis.

A few counts support this clonotype. The gene calls are TRBV7-2 and TRBJ2-5; D possibly corresponds to TRBD2 (6 bases). The J call may be faulty, since TRBJ2-7 better matches the DNA end. Germline V CDR1 and CDR2: SGHTA, FQGNSA. This CDR3 contains 16 residues. The CDR3 coding sequence is TGTGCCAGCAGCTTAGCAGGTGGACTATCCTCCTACGAGCAGTACTTC. Its protein product is CASSLAGGLSSYEQYF.

A word on this clonotype: A read error is possible here, since a much larger clone lies one base away. The chain links TRBV12-3 or TRBV12-4 to TRBJ2-4; the D is unclear. This CDR3 comprises 14 residues. CDR3 protein: CASSLTVAKNIRYF. In DNA, the CDR3 is TGTGCCAGCAGTTTAACAGTAGCCAAAAACATTCGGTACTTC.